The TCR beta chain described here comes from a study of blood T cells in healthy people across ages. Findings and limits, study-wide: Fewer expanded clones and more diversity marked long-lived versus aged donors.

This clonotype was seen at least ten times. Its matching antigen is unknown. V gave up 4 bases and J gave up 0 bases, with 16 bases separating them. From germline, CDR1 is LGHNA and CDR2 YSLEER. The CDR3 consists of 16 residues. A J-beta primer mix and a sample-barcoded 5' primer were used in a second PCR of about 7 to 11 cycles. A single record per CDR3 protein comes from TCRdb applying MiXCR to the 5' RACE reads. The sample lists over 950,000 distinct CDR3 sequences; around two fifths were seen once. This rearrangement joins TRBV4-3 to TRBJ2-7; the D gene is possibly TRBD2 (6 bases). The sample was blood. The TCR originated in a man aged 18 to 29 in good health. CDR3 loop: CASSLNQIGSSYEQYF. CDR3 coding DNA: TGCGCCAGCAGCCTCAACCAGATCGGGAGCTCCTACGAGCAGTACTTC.